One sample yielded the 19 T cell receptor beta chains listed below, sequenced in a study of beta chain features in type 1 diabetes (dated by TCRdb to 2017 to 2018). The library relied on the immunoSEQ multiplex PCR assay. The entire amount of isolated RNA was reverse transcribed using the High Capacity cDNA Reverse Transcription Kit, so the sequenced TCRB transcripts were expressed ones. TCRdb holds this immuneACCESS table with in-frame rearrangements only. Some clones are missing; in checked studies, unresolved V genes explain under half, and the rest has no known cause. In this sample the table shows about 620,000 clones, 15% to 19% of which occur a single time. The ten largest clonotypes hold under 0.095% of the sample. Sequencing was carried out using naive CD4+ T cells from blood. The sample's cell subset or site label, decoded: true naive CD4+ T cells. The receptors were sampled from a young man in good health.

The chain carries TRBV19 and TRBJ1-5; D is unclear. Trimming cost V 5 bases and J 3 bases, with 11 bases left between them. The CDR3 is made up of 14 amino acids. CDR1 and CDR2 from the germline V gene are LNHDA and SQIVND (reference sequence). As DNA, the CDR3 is TGTGCCAGTAGTTGGCCCATAAACAATCAGCCCCAGCATTTT. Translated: CASSWPINNQPQHF.

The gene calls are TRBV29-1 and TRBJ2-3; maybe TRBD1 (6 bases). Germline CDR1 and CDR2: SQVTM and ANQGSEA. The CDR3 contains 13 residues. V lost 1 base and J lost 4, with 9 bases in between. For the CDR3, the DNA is TGCAGCGTTGAAGGGACAGTGGCAGATACGCAGTATTTT. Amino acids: CSVEGTVADTQYF.

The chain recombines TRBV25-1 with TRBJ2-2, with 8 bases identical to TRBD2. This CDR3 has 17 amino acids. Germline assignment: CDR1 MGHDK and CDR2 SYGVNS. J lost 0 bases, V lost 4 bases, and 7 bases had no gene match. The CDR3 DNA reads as TGTGCCAGCAGTGCGGGAGGGCCCCCAGCGAACACCGGGGAGCTGTTTTTT. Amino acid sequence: CASSAGGPPANTGELFF. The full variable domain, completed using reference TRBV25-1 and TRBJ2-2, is EADIYQTPRYLVIGTGKKITLECSQTMGHDKMYWYQQDPGMELHLIHYSYGVNSTEKGDLSSESTVSRIRTEHFPLTLESARPSHTSQYLCASSAGGPPANTGELFFGEGSRLTVL.

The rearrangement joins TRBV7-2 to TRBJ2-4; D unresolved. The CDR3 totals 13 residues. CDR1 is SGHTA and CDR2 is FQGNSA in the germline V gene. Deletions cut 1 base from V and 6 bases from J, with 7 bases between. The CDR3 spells CASSLDRLNIQYF. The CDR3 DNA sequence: TGTGCCAGCAGCTTAGACAGATTAAACATTCAGTACTTC.

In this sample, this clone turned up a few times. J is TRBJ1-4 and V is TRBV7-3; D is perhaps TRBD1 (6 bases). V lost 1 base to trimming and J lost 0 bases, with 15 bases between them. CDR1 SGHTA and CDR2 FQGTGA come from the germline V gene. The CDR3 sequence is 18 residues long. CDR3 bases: TGTGCCAGCAGCTTAAATGGAGACAGGAAGACAACTAATGAAAAACTGTTTTTT. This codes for CASSLNGDRKTTNEKLFF.

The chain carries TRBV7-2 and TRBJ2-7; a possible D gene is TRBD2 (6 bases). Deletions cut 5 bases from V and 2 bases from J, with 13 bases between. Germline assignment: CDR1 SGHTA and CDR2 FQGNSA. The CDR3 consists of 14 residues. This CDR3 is CASSPRDFTYEQYF. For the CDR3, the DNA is TGTGCCAGCAGCCCTCGGGACTTTACCTACGAGCAGTACTTC.

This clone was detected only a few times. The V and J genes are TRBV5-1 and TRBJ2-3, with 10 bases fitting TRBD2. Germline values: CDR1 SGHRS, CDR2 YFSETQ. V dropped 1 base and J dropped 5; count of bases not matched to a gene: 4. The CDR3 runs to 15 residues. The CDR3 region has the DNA TGCGCCAGCAGCTTGTGGAGCGGGAGGGGAGATACGCAGTATTTT. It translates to CASSLWSGRGDTQYF. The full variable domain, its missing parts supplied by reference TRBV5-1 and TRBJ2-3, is KAGVTQTPRYLIKTRGQQVTLSCSPISGHRSVSWYQQTPGQGLQFLFEYFSETQRNKGNFPGRFSGRQFSNSRSEMNVSTLELGDSALYLCASSLWSGRGDTQYFGPGTRLTVL.

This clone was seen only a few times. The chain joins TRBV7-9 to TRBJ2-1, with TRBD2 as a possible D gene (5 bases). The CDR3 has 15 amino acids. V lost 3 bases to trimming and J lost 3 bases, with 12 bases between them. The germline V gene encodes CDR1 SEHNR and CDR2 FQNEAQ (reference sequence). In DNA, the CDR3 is TGTGCCAGCAGCTTTTCCGAGCGGATCTACAATGAGCAGTTCTTC. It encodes CASSFSERIYNEQFF.

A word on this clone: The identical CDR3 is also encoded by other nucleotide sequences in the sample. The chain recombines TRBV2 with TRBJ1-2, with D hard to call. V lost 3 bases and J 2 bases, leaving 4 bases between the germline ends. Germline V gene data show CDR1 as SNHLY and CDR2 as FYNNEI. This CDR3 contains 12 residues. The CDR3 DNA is TGTGCCAGCAGTGAGGAGAACTATGGCTACACCTTC. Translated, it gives CASSEENYGYTF.

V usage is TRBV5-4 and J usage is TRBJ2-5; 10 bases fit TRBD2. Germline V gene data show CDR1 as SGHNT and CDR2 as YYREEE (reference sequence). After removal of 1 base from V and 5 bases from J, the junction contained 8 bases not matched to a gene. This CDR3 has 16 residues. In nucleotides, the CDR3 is TGTGCCAGCAGCTTGTGGCCTAGCGGGAGTGAGGAGACCCAGTACTTC. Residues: CASSLWPSGSEETQYF.

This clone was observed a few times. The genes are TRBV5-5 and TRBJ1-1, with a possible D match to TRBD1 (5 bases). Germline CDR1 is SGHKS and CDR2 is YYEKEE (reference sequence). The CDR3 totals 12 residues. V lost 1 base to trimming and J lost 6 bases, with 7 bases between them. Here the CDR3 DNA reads TGTGCCAGCAGCTTGATGACAGCTGAAGCTTTCTTT. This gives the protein CASSLMTAEAFF.

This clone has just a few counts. CDR3 sequence (DNA): TGTGCCAGCAGCTTAGCGTTACGGACTAGCGGGAGGTCGGTAAATGAGCAGTTCTTC. Residues: CASSLALRTSGRSVNEQFF. The chain combines TRBV11-1 with TRBJ2-1, with 14 bases identical to TRBD2. CDR1 is SGHAT and CDR2 is FQDESV in the germline V gene (reference sequence). This CDR3 region has 19 residues. V gave up 0 bases and J gave up 7 bases; unmatched junction bases: 11.

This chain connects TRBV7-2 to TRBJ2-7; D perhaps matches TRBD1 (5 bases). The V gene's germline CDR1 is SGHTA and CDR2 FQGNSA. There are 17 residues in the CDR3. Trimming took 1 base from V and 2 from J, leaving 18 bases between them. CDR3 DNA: TGTGCCAGCAGCTTAGACGGGCCCAGGGTTGGGCCCTACGAGCAGTACTTC. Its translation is CASSLDGPRVGPYEQYF.

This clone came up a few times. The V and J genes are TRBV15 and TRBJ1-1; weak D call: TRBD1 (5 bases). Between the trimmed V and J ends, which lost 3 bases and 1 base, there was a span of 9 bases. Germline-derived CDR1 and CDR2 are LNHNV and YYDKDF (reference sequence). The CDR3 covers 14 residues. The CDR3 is CATSRAGGNTEAFF. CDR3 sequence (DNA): TGTGCCACCAGCAGGGCCGGGGGGAACACTGAAGCTTTCTTT. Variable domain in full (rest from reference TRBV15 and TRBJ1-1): DAMVIQNPRYQVTQFGKPVTLSCSQTLNHNVMYWYQQKSSQAPKLLFHYYDKDFNNEADTPDNFQSRRPNTSFCFLDIRSPGLGDTAMYLCATSRAGGNTEAFFGQGTRLTVV.

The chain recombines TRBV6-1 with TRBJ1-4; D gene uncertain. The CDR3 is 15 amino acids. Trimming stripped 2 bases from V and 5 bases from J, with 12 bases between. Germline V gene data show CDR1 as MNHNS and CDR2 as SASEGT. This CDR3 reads CASSEQAAGNEKLFF. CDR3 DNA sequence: TGTGCCAGCAGTGAACAGGCGGCGGGCAATGAAAAACTGTTTTTT.

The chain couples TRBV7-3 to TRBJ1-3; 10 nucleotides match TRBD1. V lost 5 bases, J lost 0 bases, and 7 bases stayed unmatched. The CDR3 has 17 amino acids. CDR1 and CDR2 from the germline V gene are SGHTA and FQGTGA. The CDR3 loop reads CASSQPDRGDSGNTIYF. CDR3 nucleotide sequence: TGTGCCAGCAGCCAACCGGACAGGGGGGACTCTGGAAACACCATATATTTT.

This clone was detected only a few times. DNA for the CDR3: TGCAGCGTTGGGGTTCCGGGACGGTCGGAAAAACTGTTTTTT. Protein product: CSVGVPGRSEKLFF. V gene TRBV29-1 combines with J gene TRBJ1-4; maybe TRBD1 (5 bases). Germline-derived CDR1 and CDR2 are SQVTM and ANQGSEA. This CDR3 is built from 14 residues. Deletions cut 4 bases from V and 8 bases from J, with 17 bases between.

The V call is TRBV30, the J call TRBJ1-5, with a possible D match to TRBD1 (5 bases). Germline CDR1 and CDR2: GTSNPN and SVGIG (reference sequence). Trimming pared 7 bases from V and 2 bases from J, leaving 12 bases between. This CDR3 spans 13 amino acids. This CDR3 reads CASAWGGNQPQHF. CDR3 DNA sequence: TGTGCCTCCGCATGGGGGGGCAATCAGCCCCAGCATTTT.

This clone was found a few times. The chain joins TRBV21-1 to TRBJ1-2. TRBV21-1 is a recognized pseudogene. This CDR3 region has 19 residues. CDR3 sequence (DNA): TGTGCCAGCAGCAAAGAGCCAAGGGCGGGACACTTAGCTAACTATGGCTACACCTTC. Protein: CASSKEPRAGHLANYGYTF.